The 22 T cell receptor beta chains below come from one sample, sequenced in a study of blood T cells in healthy people across ages. Alongside a J-beta primer mix, a sample-barcoded 5' primer served in a second PCR lasting about 7 to 12 cycles. TCRdb reprocessed the 5' RACE reads with MiXCR, giving one entry per CDR3 protein. In the table there are around 800,000 distinct CDR3 sequences, roughly 24% of which are singletons. These data also featured in a second study, about T cells of mothers and their children.

Sequencing was carried out using blood. These receptors were collected from a boy aged 5-17 years in good health.

This clonotype was seen only a few times. This sequence joins TRBV28 and TRBJ2-7; D is unclear. The CDR3 extends over 14 amino acids. The germline gives CDR1 MDHEN, CDR2 SYDVKM. V was cut by 9 bases and J by 0 bases, with 15 bases left in between. The CDR3 nucleotides are TGTGCCAGTGTTAAGGGAATGGGCTCCTACGAGCAGTACTTC. Translated, it gives CASVKGMGSYEQYF.

The genes are TRBV10-3 and TRBJ2-7; D is possibly TRBD1 or TRBD2 (5 bases each). Germline lookup yields CDR1 ENHRY and CDR2 SYGVKD. This CDR3 is 14 amino acids long. With 6 bases removed from V and 2 bases from J, the gap between germline ends came to 14 bases. CDR3 nucleotides: TGTGCCATCAGCCCCCCGGGGCGACCCTACGAGCAGTACTTC. It specifies CAISPPGRPYEQYF.

The table lists this clonotype with a few counts. CDR3 residues: CASSPLTVAGGQDEQYF. The CDR3 region has the DNA TGTGCCAGCTCACCACTAACCGTAGCGGGGGGTCAGGACGAGCAGTACTTC. This chain connects TRBV18 to TRBJ2-7; 10 nucleotides line up with TRBD2. This CDR3 spans 17 amino acids. Germline trimming cut 1 base from V and 5 bases from J; bases unmatched to any gene: 11. Germline V gene sequence: CDR1 KGHSH, CDR2 LQKENI.

The CDR3 loop is CASSLNRWTQETQYF. CDR3 coding DNA: TGTGCCAGCAGCTTAAATCGCTGGACCCAAGAGACCCAGTACTTC. The chain employs TRBV7-2 and TRBJ2-5; D remains ambiguous. The germline gives CDR1 SGHTA, CDR2 FQGNSA. This CDR3 is built from 15 residues. Trimming removed 2 bases at V and 1 base at J, with 11 bases between.

This clonotype was counted a few times. The chain couples TRBV12-3 or TRBV12-4 to TRBJ2-4, with TRBD2 identical over 14 bases. Trimming removed 5 bases from V and 1 base from J; junction bases left unmatched: 13. This CDR3 spans 20 amino acids. The CDR3 loop is CASSPRLAGGIVTAKNIQYF. CDR3 nucleotides: TGTGCCAGCAGTCCCCGACTAGCGGGGGGGATTGTTACGGCCAAAAACATTCAGTACTTC.

This clonotype came up a few times. The CDR3 coding sequence is TGTGCCAGCAGCCGGCTCGGGGATGAAGCTTTCTTT. This codes for CASSRLGDEAFF. J is TRBJ1-1 and V is TRBV3-1; no clear D. Trimming removed 4 bases from V and 7 bases from J, with 10 bases in between. This CDR3 comprises 12 residues. Germline-derived CDR1 and CDR2 are LGHDT and YNNKEL (reference sequence). The whole variable domain, filled in from reference TRBV3-1 and TRBJ1-1, reads DTAVSQTPKYLVTQMGNDKSIKCEQNLGHDTMYWYKQDSKKFLKIMFSYNNKELIINETVPNRFSPKSPDKAHLNLHINSLELGDSAVYFCASSRLGDEAFFGQGTRLTVV.

There are a few counts of this clonotype. The chain joins TRBV10-3 to TRBJ2-1; D might be TRBD1 (7 bases). This CDR3 has 14 residues. Per germline, CDR1 ENHRY and CDR2 SYGVKD. V shed 10 bases and J shed 6 bases, with 19 bases lying between them. DNA for the CDR3: TGTGCCAGCAGGGGGGACCGACCCTCCAATGAGCAGTTCTTC. Translating gives CASRGDRPSNEQFF.

This clonotype has only a few counts. This chain links TRBV28 with TRBJ2-1; perhaps TRBD2 as D (6 bases). CDR1 MDHEN and CDR2 SYDVKM come from the germline V gene. Trimming stripped 5 bases from V and 6 bases from J, with 11 bases between. The CDR3 loop spans 13 amino acids. This chain's CDR3 is CASSPGLTNEQFF. The DNA of the CDR3 is TGTGCCAGCAGTCCTGGACTAACCAATGAGCAGTTCTTC.

The rearrangement links TRBV2 to TRBJ2-6; D gene uncertain. The length of the CDR3 is 18 residues. Between the trimmed V and J ends, which lost 1 base and 0 bases, there was a span of 13 bases. Germline V gene lookup returns CDR1 SNHLY and CDR2 FYNNEI. The CDR3 loop reads CASSEGQPFYSGANVLTF. CDR3 DNA sequence: TGTGCCAGCAGTGAAGGGCAGCCCTTTTACTCTGGGGCCAACGTCCTGACTTTC.

The chain is built from TRBV5-1 and TRBJ1-4; no definite D call. The CDR3 is 15 residues long. CDR1 SGHRS and CDR2 YFSETQ come from the germline V gene. Trimming shortened V by 4 bases and J by 2 bases, and 12 bases separated the two germline ends. The CDR3 spells CASSQAAGTNEKLFF. The CDR3 nucleotides are TGCGCCAGCAGCCAAGCGGCCGGTACTAATGAAAAACTGTTTTTT.

This clonotype was recorded a few times. The gene calls are TRBV7-9 and TRBJ2-1; perhaps TRBD2 as D (7 bases). TRBJ2-7 matches the DNA end more closely, so the J call is doubtful. The CDR3 spans 13 residues. The germline V gene encodes CDR1 SEHNR and CDR2 FQNEAQ (reference sequence). The CDR3 loop is CASSFLGGREQYF. CDR3 DNA sequence: TGTGCCAGCAGCTTCCTCGGGGGGCGCGAGCAGTACTTC.

The chain recombines TRBV5-1 with TRBJ1-2, with 9 bases matching TRBD1. Germline CDR1 is SGHRS and CDR2 is YFSETQ. The CDR3 has 14 amino acids. Trimming at V came to 4 bases and at J to 3 bases, leaving 4 bases not matched to a gene. Here the CDR3 reads CASSPWTGDYGYTF. In DNA, the CDR3 is TGCGCCAGCAGCCCCTGGACAGGGGACTATGGCTACACCTTC.

The chain couples TRBV29-1 to TRBJ1-1; D remains ambiguous. The CDR3 length is 14 residues. V dropped 4 bases and J dropped 0 bases, with 12 bases sitting between them. Germline V gene data show CDR1 as SQVTM and CDR2 as ANQGSEA. The CDR3 here is CSVGVARVNTEAFF. As DNA, the CDR3 is TGCAGCGTTGGGGTCGCGAGGGTGAACACTGAAGCTTTCTTT.

This chain uses TRBV21-1 with TRBJ2-2; no DNA check was done on the table's D call, TRBD2. TRBV21-1 is a recognized pseudogene. The CDR3 length is 20 residues. The CDR3 DNA follows: TGTGCCAGCAGTCTAAATTGGTATCTCCCGCTAGCGGGGTTTACCGGGGAGCTGTTTTTT. It encodes CASSLNWYLPLAGFTGELFF.

In its sample, this clonotype was seen a few times. The chain combines TRBV5-1 with TRBJ2-5; 12 bases align to TRBD2. CDR3 length equals 17 residues. V trimming: 0 bases; J trimming: 4 bases; junction bases outside the gene matches: 7. CDR1 SGHRS and CDR2 YFSETQ come from the germline V gene. CDR3 DNA sequence: TGCGCCAGCAGCTTGGTGCCTAGCGGGGGGGCCCGAGAGACCCAGTACTTC. Translated, it gives CASSLVPSGGARETQYF.

This sequence joins TRBV12-3 or TRBV12-4 and TRBJ1-1, with D hard to call. The CDR3 totals 16 residues. The ends were cut back, 5 bases at V and 1 base at J, with 17 bases in the middle. The CDR3 loop is CASSLPTLRRNTEAFF. CDR3 DNA: TGTGCCAGCAGTCTCCCGACCCTCCGAAGGAACACTGAAGCTTTCTTT.

With respect to this clonotype: At one of its ends the junction is not consistent with the germline gene, which may arise from a read error. The chain has TRBV12-3 or TRBV12-4 and TRBJ2-3, with 9 bases identical to TRBD2. The CDR3 extends over 16 amino acids. DNA of the CDR3: TGTGCCAGCAGTAGCACGACTAGCGGTAGCACAGATGCGCAGTATTTT. It codes for CASSSTTSGSTDAQYF.

This clonotype was seen only a few times. A junction boundary mismatches the germline segment, possibly from a read error. This chain uses TRBV7-9 with TRBJ2-5; TRBD1 is a possible D gene (6 bases). Germline loops: CDR1 SEHNR, CDR2 FQNEAQ (reference sequence). This CDR3 is built from 15 residues. CDR3 loop: CASSVAAGARETQYF. In DNA form, the CDR3 reads TGTGCCAGCAGCGTAGCTGCAGGGGCGAGAGAGACCCAGTACTTC.

This clonotype has just a few counts. The CDR3 sequence: CASSEPGVGETQYF. CDR3 bases: TGTGCCAGCAGTGAACCAGGGGTTGGAGAGACCCAGTACTTC. The chain is built from TRBV6-1 and TRBJ2-5; a possible D gene is TRBD1 (6 bases). Trimming pared 2 bases from V and 4 bases from J, leaving 11 bases between. CDR3 length: 14 residues. Germline assignment: CDR1 MNHNS and CDR2 SASEGT.

This clonotype was picked up a small number of times. This rearrangement joins TRBV6-1 to TRBJ2-7; 7 bases are a match to TRBD2. The CDR3 sequence is 15 residues long. Germline loops: CDR1 MNHNS, CDR2 SASEGT. V was pared by 3 bases and J by 0 bases, with 5 bases of the junction left unmatched. CDR3 bases: TGTGCCAGCAGTGACGAGACGGGGGGCTCCTACGAGCAGTACTTC. Amino acid sequence: CASSDETGGSYEQYF.

The J gene is TRBJ2-5, the V gene TRBV12-3 or TRBV12-4, with TRBD1 identical over 8 bases. V lost 4 bases, J lost 5 bases, and 15 bases stayed unmatched. There are 17 residues in the CDR3. The CDR3 nucleotides are TGTGCCAGCAGTTCCTACCTCAGGGGGCAAGGCGGGGAGACCCAGTACTTC. Protein product: CASSSYLRGQGGETQYF.

The rearrangement joins TRBV12-3 or TRBV12-4 to TRBJ2-2; 8 positions match TRBD2. The CDR3 loop spans 16 amino acids. Trimming at V came to 5 bases and at J to 6 bases, leaving 11 bases not matched to a gene. The DNA for the CDR3 is TGTGCCAGCAGTGGAGGGGGGACTAGTCCCTCCGGGGAGCTGTTTTTT. Amino acids: CASSGGGTSPSGELFF.